The rows below give T cell receptor beta chains drawn from one sample of a study of blood T cell repertoires in COVID-19. This table comes from immunoSEQ multiplex PCR, and its TCRdb copy is limited to in-frame clones, with some not included. Of about 200,000 clones listed, roughly 87% are singletons. Sequenced sample: PBMCs or T cells enriched from blood (not recorded which). The source of these receptors is a woman aged 30 to 39 who had recovered from COVID-19. The CDR3 runs from the conserved cysteine through the conserved F or W. A D gene is named only where the DNA matches it firmly. The size field is filled for only some rows; it gives once, few, many or a size class.

v_gene: TRBV11-3; d_gene: TRBD1; abundance: once; j_gene: TRBJ1-1; CDR3aa: CASSPYRGLNTEAFF; CDR3nt: TGTGCCAGCAGCCCCTACAGGGGGCTGAACACTGAAGCTTTCTTT
v_gene: TRBV7-9; d_gene: TRBD1; abundance: .; j_gene: TRBJ1-4; CDR3aa: CASSLARQGVEKLFF; CDR3nt: TGTGCCAGCAGCTTAGCGCGGCAGGGGGTTGAAAAACTGTTTTTT
v_gene: TRBV27; d_gene: .; abundance: .; j_gene: TRBJ2-7; CDR3aa: CASSLGVYYEQYF; CDR3nt: TGTGCCAGCAGCCTCGGGGTCTACTACGAGCAGTACTTC
v_gene: TRBV6-5; d_gene: .; abundance: once; j_gene: TRBJ1-2; CDR3aa: CASSYSTGGYGYTF; CDR3nt: TGTGCCAGCAGTTACTCCACGGGGGGCTATGGCTACACCTTC
v_gene: TRBV12-3/TRBV12-4; d_gene: TRBD2; abundance: .; j_gene: TRBJ2-5; CDR3aa: CASSLKGGGTQYF; CDR3nt: TGTGCCAGCAGTTTAAAGGGCGGGGGGACCCAGTACTTC
v_gene: TRBV14; d_gene: .; abundance: .; j_gene: TRBJ2-4; CDR3aa: CASSQDSVAKNIQYF; CDR3nt: TGTGCCAGCAGCCAAGATTCTGTAGCCAAAAACATTCAGTACTTC
v_gene: TRBV5-4; d_gene: TRBD1; abundance: .; j_gene: TRBJ1-1; CDR3aa: CASSLDLGTGNTEAFF; CDR3nt: TGTGCCAGCAGCTTGGATCTCGGGACAGGGAACACTGAAGCTTTCTTT
v_gene: TRBV7-2; d_gene: .; abundance: few; j_gene: TRBJ1-1; CDR3aa: CASSLGTIEAFF; CDR3nt: TGTGCCAGCAGCTTAGGGACAATCGAAGCTTTCTTT
v_gene: TRBV9; d_gene: TRBD1; abundance: .; j_gene: TRBJ1-6; CDR3aa: CASSAGGFRSYNSPLHF; CDR3nt: TGTGCCAGCAGCGCAGGGGGGTTTAGGTCCTATAATTCACCCCTCCACTTT
v_gene: TRBV12-3/TRBV12-4; d_gene: .; abundance: once; j_gene: TRBJ2-1; CDR3aa: CASSPRGEQFF; CDR3nt: TGTGCCAGCAGTCCCCGGGGTGAGCAGTTCTTC
v_gene: TRBV10-3; d_gene: TRBD1; abundance: .; j_gene: TRBJ1-2; CDR3aa: CAISGQGYGYTF; CDR3nt: TGTGCCATCAGCGGACAGGGTTATGGCTACACCTTC
v_gene: TRBV6-5; d_gene: TRBD1; abundance: .; j_gene: TRBJ1-5; CDR3aa: CASRPTGGSNQPQHF; CDR3nt: TGTGCCAGCAGGCCAACAGGGGGGAGCAATCAGCCCCAGCATTTT
v_gene: TRBV4-1; d_gene: .; abundance: .; j_gene: TRBJ1-5; CDR3aa: CASSQLVGGNQPQHF; CDR3nt: TGCGCCAGCAGCCAATTGGTTGGAGGCAATCAGCCCCAGCATTTT
v_gene: TRBV2; d_gene: .; abundance: few; j_gene: TRBJ1-5; CDR3aa: CASRGQTNQPQHF; CDR3nt: TGTGCCAGCAGAGGACAGACTAATCAGCCCCAGCATTTT
v_gene: TRBV15; d_gene: .; abundance: .; j_gene: TRBJ2-2; CDR3aa: CATSRDRVGTGELFF; CDR3nt: TGTGCCACCAGCAGAGACAGGGTCGGCACCGGGGAGCTGTTTTTT
v_gene: TRBV6-1; d_gene: TRBD1; abundance: .; j_gene: TRBJ2-1; CDR3aa: CASSKGTGGSRSNEQFF; CDR3nt: TGTGCCAGCAGTAAAGGGACAGGGGGCAGTAGGAGCAATGAGCAGTTCTTC
v_gene: TRBV4-2; d_gene: TRBD1; abundance: .; j_gene: TRBJ2-1; CDR3aa: CASSQRDRGNEQFF; CDR3nt: TGTGCCAGCAGCCAACGGGACAGGGGCAATGAGCAGTTCTTC
v_gene: TRBV4-2; d_gene: .; abundance: .; j_gene: TRBJ2-3; CDR3aa: CASSQDYPNTDTQYF; CDR3nt: TGTGCCAGCAGCCAAGACTACCCAAACACAGATACGCAGTATTTT
v_gene: TRBV5-4; d_gene: .; abundance: .; j_gene: TRBJ1-1; CDR3aa: CASSLDRDTEAFF; CDR3nt: TGTGCCAGCAGCTTGGACAGGGACACTGAAGCTTTCTTT
v_gene: TRBV5-4; d_gene: TRBD2; abundance: once; j_gene: TRBJ2-2; CDR3aa: CATKREPANTGELFF; CDR3nt: TGTGCAACTAAGCGGGAGCCAGCGAACACCGGGGAGCTGTTTTTT
v_gene: TRBV19; d_gene: TRBD2; abundance: few; j_gene: TRBJ2-5; CDR3aa: CASSSRGLAGGPSGQETQYF; CDR3nt: TGTGCCAGTAGTTCCCGCGGACTAGCGGGAGGGCCAAGCGGACAAGAGACCCAGTACTTC
v_gene: TRBV7-3; d_gene: .; abundance: .; j_gene: TRBJ1-1; CDR3aa: CASSLGIGGTEAFF; CDR3nt: TGTGCCAGCAGCTTAGGAATCGGGGGCACTGAAGCTTTCTTT
v_gene: TRBV7-2; d_gene: TRBD2; abundance: .; j_gene: TRBJ2-1; CDR3aa: CASSLTGTSGSGYNEQFF; CDR3nt: TGTGCCAGCAGTCTTACCGGGACTAGCGGGAGTGGTTACAATGAGCAGTTCTTC
v_gene: TRBV9; d_gene: .; abundance: .; j_gene: TRBJ1-6; CDR3aa: CASSADPGLDSPLHF; CDR3nt: TGTGCCAGCAGCGCCGATCCGGGATTGGATTCACCCCTCCACTTT
v_gene: TRBV5-6; d_gene: .; abundance: .; j_gene: TRBJ2-2; CDR3aa: CASSSAGGSVTGELFF; CDR3nt: TGTGCCAGCAGCTCAGCAGGGGGGTCGGTCACCGGGGAGCTGTTTTTT
v_gene: TRBV7-6; d_gene: .; abundance: .; j_gene: TRBJ1-4; CDR3aa: CASSLQINEKLFF; CDR3nt: TGTGCCAGCAGCTTACAGATTAATGAAAAACTGTTTTTT
v_gene: TRBV18; d_gene: TRBD1; abundance: once; j_gene: TRBJ1-5; CDR3aa: CASSPQGADQPQHF; CDR3nt: TGTGCCAGCTCACCACAGGGGGCAGATCAGCCCCAGCATTTT
v_gene: TRBV11-3; d_gene: TRBD1; abundance: .; j_gene: TRBJ2-2; CDR3aa: CASSRQGFGELFF; CDR3nt: TGTGCCAGCAGCCGACAGGGTTTCGGGGAGCTGTTTTTT
v_gene: TRBV9; d_gene: .; abundance: once; j_gene: TRBJ2-7; CDR3aa: CASSGEYEQYF; CDR3nt: TGTGCCAGCAGCGGAGAGTACGAGCAGTACTTC
v_gene: TRBV5-1; d_gene: TRBD1; abundance: .; j_gene: TRBJ1-3; CDR3aa: CASSLEGAEGNTIYF; CDR3nt: TGCGCCAGCAGCTTGGAGGGGGCGGAGGGAAACACCATATATTTT
v_gene: TRBV10-3; d_gene: .; abundance: .; j_gene: TRBJ2-7; CDR3aa: CAISEDSTPSEQYF; CDR3nt: TGTGCCATCAGTGAGGACAGTACCCCTTCCGAGCAGTACTTC
v_gene: TRBV6-5; d_gene: .; abundance: .; j_gene: TRBJ2-5; CDR3aa: CASSYGGSLETQYF; CDR3nt: TGTGCCAGCAGTTACGGGGGGTCTTTGGAGACCCAGTACTTC
v_gene: TRBV7-9; d_gene: TRBD1; abundance: .; j_gene: TRBJ1-4; CDR3aa: CASSPQGSTNEKLFF; CDR3nt: TGTGCCAGCAGTCCACAGGGGTCAACTAATGAAAAACTGTTTTTT
v_gene: TRBV6-2/TRBV6-3; d_gene: .; abundance: .; j_gene: TRBJ1-6; CDR3aa: CASSYAGSNNSPLHF; CDR3nt: TGTGCCAGCAGTTACGCGGGCAGTAATAATTCACCCCTCCACTTT
v_gene: TRBV4-2; d_gene: TRBD2; abundance: .; j_gene: TRBJ2-3; CDR3aa: CASSRSPSGGFTDTQYF; CDR3nt: TGTGCCAGCAGCCGATCACCTAGCGGGGGGTTCACAGATACGCAGTATTTT
v_gene: TRBV30; d_gene: TRBD2; abundance: .; j_gene: TRBJ2-1; CDR3aa: CAWSVETSLGNEQFF; CDR3nt: TGTGCCTGGAGTGTGGAGACTAGCTTGGGCAATGAGCAGTTCTTC
v_gene: TRBV5-8; d_gene: TRBD2; abundance: .; j_gene: TRBJ2-3; CDR3aa: CASSAGLGATDTQYF; CDR3nt: TGTGCCAGCAGCGCGGGACTAGGGGCGACAGATACGCAGTATTTT
v_gene: TRBV19; d_gene: TRBD2; abundance: .; j_gene: TRBJ2-1; CDR3aa: CASSVLAGVLDNEQFF; CDR3nt: TGTGCCAGTAGTGTACTAGCGGGAGTGTTAGACAATGAGCAGTTCTTC
v_gene: TRBV11-3; d_gene: .; abundance: .; j_gene: TRBJ2-3; CDR3aa: CASSFTNRVAQNTQYF; CDR3nt: TGTGCCAGCAGCTTTACAAACAGGGTAGCACAAAATACGCAGTATTTT
v_gene: TRBV5-4; d_gene: TRBD1; abundance: .; j_gene: TRBJ2-7; CDR3aa: CASSLPQGARYEQYF; CDR3nt: TGTGCCAGCAGCTTGCCACAGGGGGCCAGATACGAGCAGTACTTC
v_gene: TRBV18; d_gene: .; abundance: .; j_gene: TRBJ1-1; CDR3aa: CASSPPEGTEAFF; CDR3nt: TGTGCCAGCTCACCACCGGAGGGCACTGAAGCTTTCTTT
v_gene: TRBV4-3; d_gene: .; abundance: .; j_gene: TRBJ2-3; CDR3aa: CASSQVALASDTQYF; CDR3nt: TGCGCCAGCAGCCAAGTCGCCTTAGCATCAGATACGCAGTATTTT
v_gene: TRBV25-1; d_gene: .; abundance: .; j_gene: TRBJ2-5; CDR3aa: CASSDLPPQETQYF; CDR3nt: TGTGCCAGCAGTGATCTCCCCCCTCAAGAGACCCAGTACTTC
v_gene: TRBV9; d_gene: .; abundance: few; j_gene: TRBJ1-3; CDR3aa: CASSPRSSGNTIYF; CDR3nt: TGTGCCAGCAGCCCCCGGAGCTCTGGAAACACCATATATTTT
v_gene: TRBV11-3; d_gene: TRBD1; abundance: .; j_gene: TRBJ2-7; CDR3aa: CASSFRDRKFYEQYF; CDR3nt: TGTGCCAGCAGCTTCCGGGACAGAAAGTTCTACGAGCAGTACTTC
v_gene: TRBV24-1; d_gene: TRBD1; abundance: .; j_gene: TRBJ1-5; CDR3aa: CATSEADREDQPQHF; CDR3nt: TGTGCCACCAGTGAGGCAGACAGGGAGGATCAGCCCCAGCATTTT
v_gene: TRBV5-1; d_gene: .; abundance: .; j_gene: TRBJ2-1; CDR3aa: CASSLDIAPGNEQFF; CDR3nt: TGCGCCAGCAGCTTGGACATCGCCCCGGGGAATGAGCAGTTCTTC
v_gene: TRBV6-5; d_gene: TRBD1; abundance: .; j_gene: TRBJ1-2; CDR3aa: CASSYSRQGARDGYTF; CDR3nt: TGTGCCAGCAGTTACTCGAGACAGGGGGCGAGAGATGGCTACACCTTC
v_gene: TRBV5-1; d_gene: TRBD2; abundance: .; j_gene: TRBJ2-2; CDR3aa: CASSLVAAGSAGELFF; CDR3nt: TGCGCCAGCAGCTTGGTTGCAGCGGGGTCGGCCGGGGAGCTGTTTTTT
v_gene: TRBV4-1; d_gene: TRBD1; abundance: .; j_gene: TRBJ1-1; CDR3aa: CASSRPGQGDYGAFF; CDR3nt: TGCGCCAGCAGTCGGCCGGGACAGGGGGATTATGGAGCTTTCTTT
v_gene: TRBV5-1; d_gene: TRBD2; abundance: .; j_gene: TRBJ2-5; CDR3aa: CASSLAPASGDQETQYF; CDR3nt: TGCGCCAGCAGCTTGGCACCGGCCAGCGGGGACCAAGAGACCCAGTACTTC